This T cell receptor beta chain stems from a study of blood T cell repertoires in COVID-19. Study overall: Specimens from acute and convalescent COVID-19 originated in the United States, Italy and Spain. T cells, B-cell-depleted T cells, or PBMCs provided the cDNA or gDNA that served as material.

This clone came up a few times. Per the study methods: Amplifying reference gene primers gave estimates of nucleated cell counts. Data came from immunoSEQ multiplex PCR; TCRdb stores just in-frame clones and leaves some out. The DNA gave D and trimming, while V, J and clone size come from that table. Of roughly 100,000 clones in the sample, roughly 82% were seen once. The trim removed 5 bases at V and 3 bases at J, leaving 5 bases unmatched. The CDR3 length is 15 residues. Germline V gene sequence: CDR1 SGHNT, CDR2 YYREEE (reference sequence). The sequence derives from a human donor in a cohort sampled during active COVID-19. The sequenced sample was peripheral blood. This sequence joins TRBV5-4 and TRBJ2-1; 10 nucleotides line up with TRBD2. The chain's CDR3 is CASRSGGALYNEQFF. The CDR3 coding sequence is TGTGCCAGCAGGAGCGGGGGGGCGCTCTACAATGAGCAGTTCTTC. The full variable domain, completed using reference TRBV5-4 and TRBJ2-1, is ETGVTQSPTHLIKTRGQQVTLRCSSQSGHNTVSWYQQALGQGPQFIFQYYREEENGRGNFPPRFSGLQFPNYSSELNVNALELDDSALYLCASRSGGALYNEQFFGPGTRLTVL.